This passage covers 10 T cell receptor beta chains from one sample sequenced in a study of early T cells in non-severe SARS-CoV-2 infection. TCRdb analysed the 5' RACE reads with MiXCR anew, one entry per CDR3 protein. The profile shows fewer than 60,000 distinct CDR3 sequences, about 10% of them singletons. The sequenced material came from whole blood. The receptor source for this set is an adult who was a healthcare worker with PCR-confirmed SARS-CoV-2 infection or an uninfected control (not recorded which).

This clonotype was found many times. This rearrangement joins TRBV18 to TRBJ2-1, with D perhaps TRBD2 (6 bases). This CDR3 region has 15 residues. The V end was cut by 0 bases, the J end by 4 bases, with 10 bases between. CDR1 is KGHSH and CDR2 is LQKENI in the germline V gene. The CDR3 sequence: CASSPPGTAYNEQFF. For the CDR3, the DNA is TGTGCCAGCTCACCACCGGGGACTGCATACAATGAGCAGTTCTTC.

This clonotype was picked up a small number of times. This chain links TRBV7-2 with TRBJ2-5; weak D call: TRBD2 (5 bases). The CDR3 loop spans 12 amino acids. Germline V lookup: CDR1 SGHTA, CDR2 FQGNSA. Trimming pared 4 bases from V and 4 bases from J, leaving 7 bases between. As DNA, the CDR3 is TGTGCCAGCAGCTCTGCGGGAGAGACCCAGTACTTC. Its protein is CASSSAGETQYF.

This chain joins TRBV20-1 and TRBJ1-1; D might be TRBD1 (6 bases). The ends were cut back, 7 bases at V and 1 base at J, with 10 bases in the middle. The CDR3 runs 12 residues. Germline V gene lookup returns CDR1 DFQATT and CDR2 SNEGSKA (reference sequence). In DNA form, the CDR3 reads TGCAGTGGATCGACAGGGAACACTGAAGCTTTCTTT. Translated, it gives CSGSTGNTEAFF.

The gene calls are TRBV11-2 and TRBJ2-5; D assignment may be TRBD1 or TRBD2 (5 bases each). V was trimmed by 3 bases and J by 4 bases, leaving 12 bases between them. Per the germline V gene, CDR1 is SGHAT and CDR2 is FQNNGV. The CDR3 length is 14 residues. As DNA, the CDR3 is TGTGCCAGCAGCTTCACCGGGACCCGAGAGACCCAGTACTTC. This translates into CASSFTGTRETQYF.

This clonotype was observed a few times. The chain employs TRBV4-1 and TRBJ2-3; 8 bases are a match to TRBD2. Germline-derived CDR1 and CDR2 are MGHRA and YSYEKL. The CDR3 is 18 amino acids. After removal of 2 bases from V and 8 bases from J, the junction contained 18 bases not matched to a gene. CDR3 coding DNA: TGCGCCAGCAGCCAAAATGGGGGAGCGGGGGCGACCGTGAGTACGCAGTATTTT. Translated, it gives CASSQNGGAGATVSTQYF.

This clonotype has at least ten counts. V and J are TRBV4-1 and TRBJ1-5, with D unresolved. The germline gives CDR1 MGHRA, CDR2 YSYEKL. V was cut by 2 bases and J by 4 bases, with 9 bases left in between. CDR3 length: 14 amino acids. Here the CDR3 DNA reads TGCGCCAGCAGCCAAATAACGGCAAATCAGCCCCAGCATTTT. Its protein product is CASSQITANQPQHF.

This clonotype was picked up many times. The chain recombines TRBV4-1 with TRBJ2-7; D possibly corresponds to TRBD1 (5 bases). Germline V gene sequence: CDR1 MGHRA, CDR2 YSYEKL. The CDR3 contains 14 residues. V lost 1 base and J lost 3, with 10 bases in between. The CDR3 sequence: CASSQGGSLYEQYF. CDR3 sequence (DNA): TGCGCCAGCAGCCAAGGGGGCAGCCTCTACGAGCAGTACTTC.

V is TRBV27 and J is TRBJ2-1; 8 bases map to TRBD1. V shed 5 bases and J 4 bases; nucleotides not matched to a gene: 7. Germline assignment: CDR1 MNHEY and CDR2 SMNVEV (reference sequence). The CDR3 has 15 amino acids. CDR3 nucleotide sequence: TGTGCCAGCAGTCCCAGGGGGCTTGTATACAATGAGCAGTTCTTC. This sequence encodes CASSPRGLVYNEQFF.

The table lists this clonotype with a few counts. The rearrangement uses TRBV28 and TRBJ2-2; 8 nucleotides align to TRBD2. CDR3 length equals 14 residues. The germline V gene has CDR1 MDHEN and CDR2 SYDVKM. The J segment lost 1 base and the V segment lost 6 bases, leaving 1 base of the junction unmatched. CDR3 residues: CASRLAGNTGELFF. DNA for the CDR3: TGTGCCAGCAGGCTAGCGGGGAACACCGGGGAGCTGTTTTTT. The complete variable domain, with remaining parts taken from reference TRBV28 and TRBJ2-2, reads DVKVTQSSRYLVKRTGEKVFLECVQDMDHENMFWYRQDPGLGLRLIYFSYDVKMKEKGDIPEGYSVSREKKERFSLILESASTNQTSMYLCASRLAGNTGELFFGEGSRLTVL.

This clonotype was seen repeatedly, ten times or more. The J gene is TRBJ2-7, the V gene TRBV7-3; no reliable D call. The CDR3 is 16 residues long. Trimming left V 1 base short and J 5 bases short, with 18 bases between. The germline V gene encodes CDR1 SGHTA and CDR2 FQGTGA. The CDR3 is CASSLNAPAADHEQYF. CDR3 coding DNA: TGTGCCAGCAGCTTAAACGCTCCGGCAGCAGATCACGAGCAGTACTTC.